This is a list of T cell receptor beta chains from one sample in a study of cytomegalovirus exposure and HLA in healthy donors. Data came from immunoSEQ multiplex PCR; TCRdb stores just in-frame clones and leaves some out. The sample yields 130,000 or so clones, of which the top ten take up roughly 2%. Source material: PBMCs. All receptors come from a woman aged 60-70 years in good health and CMV-seronegative. CDR3s include the opening cysteine and the closing phenylalanine or tryptophan.

v_gene	j_gene	CDR3aa
TRBV28	TRBJ1-1	CASRRGQGAGGTEAFF
TRBV6-5	TRBJ2-5	CASSYGGGIEETQYF
TRBV6-6	TRBJ1-5	CASSYLRHGMSEPQHF
TRBV5-8	TRBJ1-2	CANITTGGYTF
TRBV5-1	TRBJ1-4	CASSTEAGDEKLFF
TRBV5-1	TRBJ2-7	CASSIWTGDEQYF
TRBV6-5	TRBJ2-7	CASSYYRERYEQYF
TRBV6-5	TRBJ2-7	CASSFSSGRWAYEQYF
TRBV11-2	TRBJ2-5	CASSPPGETQYF
TRBV10-3	TRBJ2-7	CAISGTGGYYEQYF
TRBV6-5	TRBJ1-5	CASRSTGTSNQPQHF
TRBV29-1	TRBJ1-1	CSVEPGLIAEAFF
TRBV9	TRBJ1-4	CASSLRGGQTNEKLFF
TRBV7-3	TRBJ1-1	CASSPGGGMNTEAFF
TRBV28	TRBJ1-2	CASRLGTGRNYGYTF
TRBV10-3	TRBJ1-1	CAISESGRALTEAFF
TRBV11-2	TRBJ2-2	CASSSRTAKGGPGELFF
TRBV5-1	TRBJ2-1	CASSQSTSSGGLNEQFF
TRBV28	TRBJ1-5	CASSLGQLNSNQPQHF
TRBV7-9	TRBJ2-2	CASSPRTGNTGELFF
TRBV5-1	TRBJ2-1	CASSLAVSDEQFF
TRBV28	TRBJ1-5	CASSPEEDGGYNQPQHF
TRBV5-6	TRBJ1-2	CASSLYGASNYGYTF
TRBV5-4	-	CASSPIRDRDSYEQYF
TRBV28	TRBJ2-3	CASSPRGPSSGTGSVGDTQYF
TRBV2	TRBJ1-1	CASSGQGIWTEAFF
TRBV4-1	TRBJ2-1	CASSQDSVQSGPFNEQFF
TRBV5-4	TRBJ2-5	CASSRPPGGGQETQYF
TRBV30	TRBJ2-7	CAWSKQGGYEQYF
TRBV2	TRBJ2-3	CASSENFLRRPHSTDTQYF
TRBV6-5	TRBJ2-1	CASSYDSGVRYNEQFF
TRBV9	TRBJ1-2	CASSVAAGKGGYTF
TRBV5-6	TRBJ2-1	CASRRQGAVNEQFF
TRBV28	TRBJ2-3	CASSPGGGTDTQYF
TRBV18	TRBJ2-3	CASSRTGNPTDTQYF
TRBV5-1	TRBJ2-5	CASSFYGRGQETQYF
TRBV5-4	TRBJ2-5	CASSGDRGRETQYF